This T cell receptor beta chain was captured by sequencing in a study of cytotoxic CD8 clonotypes in ibrutinib-treated CLL. Looking at the study overall: Across samples, productive templates numbered over 200,000 and productive rearrangements reached 80,000 to 100,000 on average.

The study's findings and limits: Lymph node repertoires were not studied, and sampling times were unmatched.

Investigators sought sequencing depths of between 1 in 200,000 and 1 in 1 million T cells. Repertoires were generated with immunoSEQ multiplex PCR, while TCRdb's copy carries only in-frame clones and drops some. The sample includes about 160,000 clones, approximately 80% of them seen just once. The CDR3 spans 15 residues. Germline V gene lookup returns CDR1 SGHVS and CDR2 FQNEAQ. Trimming left V 5 bases short and J 4 bases short, with 17 bases between. Turning to this clone: Its antigen is not known.

This chain links TRBV7-8 with TRBJ1-2; possibly TRBD1 for D (5 bases). The source is a human donor with chronic lymphocytic leukemia. The material sequenced was PBMCs, taken after 12 months of ibrutinib treatment. The CDR3 protein is CASSQRLVGRYGYTF. The CDR3 bases are TGTGCCAGCAGCCAGAGGTTGGTGGGGCGCTATGGCTACACCTTC.